Detailed here is one T cell receptor (beta chain). What it recognizes is unknown. The data stem from a study of cytomegalovirus exposure and HLA in healthy donors. Regarding the study as a whole: While the bulk of TCR sequences proved rare, some public TCRs turned up in many donors. A few CMV-associated chains were confirmed in vitro to be specific for CMV antigens.

Only in-frame clones appear in the TCRdb table, and some are missing; sequencing was by immunoSEQ multiplex PCR. The sample consists of roughly 310,000 clones, approximately 88% of them appearing once. V shed 0 bases and J shed 6 bases, with 14 bases lying between them. The germline CDR1 and CDR2 sequences are MNHEY and SVGAGI. The CDR3 has 16 amino acids. Sequenced sample: PBMCs. The chain joins TRBV6-5 to TRBJ1-4; D is uncertain. The sequence came from a man aged 30-40 years in good health and CMV-seronegative. The CDR3 nucleotides are TGTGCCAGCAGTTACTCGATAGGTACAGTAGATGAAAAACTGTTTTTT. It codes for CASSYSIGTVDEKLFF.